The present T cell receptor beta chain was sequenced within a study of identical twins (TCRdb year 2016). Study-wide context: To test whether fetal clonotypes persist, the study used deep sequencing on TCR alpha and beta repertoires from monozygotic twins, unrelated adults of various ages, and cord blood. Replicate twin experiments were performed at different times using different library preparation protocols to rule out contamination. What the study reported, not specific to this receptor: In monozygotic twins, out-of-frame TCR alpha sharing was systematically underestimated by recombination models, although the models agreed with sharing between unrelated individuals. Because the same donors could not be followed over many years, the conclusions relied on cross-sectional statistical analysis. The excess sharing between twins in beta out-of-frame sequences was weaker because fewer shared sequences reduced the signal-to-noise ratio. Zero-insertion analyses could be partly confounded by invariant T cells such as MAIT and iNKT, although diverse VJ usage argued against such confounding for most clonotypes. Abundant cord blood beta clonotypes carried fewer insertions; young adult naive repertoires showed a weaker similar trend, while memory repertoires showed none. Compared with coincidental sharing between unrelated individuals, an excess of low generation-probability sequences was observed among out-of-frame TCR alpha sequences shared between twins.

This clonotype occurred a few times. It has no known antigen specificity. No much larger clone is present one base from it, and per-base qualities are unavailable. Spanning cysteine to valine, the CDR3 consists of 16 amino acids. The only DNA kept is the CDR3, 48 bases in frame from the first base. CDR1 and CDR2 are read off the germline V gene as SGHAT and FQNNGV. Relative to germline, V is missing 5 bases and J is missing 3 bases, with 13 bases of the junction outside any gene match. Every donor in the study was a healthy Caucasian. Three unrelated non-twin adults were also sequenced: a male aged 18 to 30, a male aged 50 to 60 and a female aged 50 to 60. Miltenyi CD45RO+ enrichment and human naive T-cell isolation kits were used to isolate memory (CD45RO+) and naive T cells from PBMC. The library was built by means of 5' RACE. TCRdb records Illumina HiSeq 2000 as the sequencer. Template switching added a universal primer binding site, and the final cDNA carried a unique molecular identifier that allowed TCR cDNA molecules to be counted accurately. Specific primers in the conserved constant-segment region were used to synthesize first-strand cDNA for TCR alpha and beta chains. To control for contamination, every cDNA library was double barcoded, receiving both a SMART-Mk sample barcode and Illumina barcodes. TruSeq adapter sequences and Illumina sample barcodes were added in two successive PCR steps. Sequencing of the TCR alpha and beta cDNA libraries was done on the Illumina HiSeq platform using custom primers. In the authors' own workflow: Unique molecular identifiers were extracted from raw reads with MiGEC, and CDR3 positions were determined with MiXCR. Recombination models were inferred per individual with the repgenHMM and IGoR tools using an EM algorithm. Shared clonotypes were analyzed with the tcR package in R, and sharing was normalized by the product of cloneset sizes. Out-of-frame nonproductive sequences were analyzed to study raw recombination free of thymic and clonal selection effects. The raw public reads went through TCRdb reprocessing: fastp at Q25, MiXCR clone calling, in-frame beta chains kept. Identical CDR3 proteins give one entry, which carries the most common genes and DNA. V and J calls and clone size were set by TCRdb, not the authors. This sample is represented by 400,000 or so distinct CDR3 sequences; approximately 9.1% of them were singletons. 8% to 9.5% of the sample rests with the top ten.

The clonotype was recovered from a woman aged 50 to 60 in good health. The chain was built from TRBV11-2 and TRBJ2-7; TRBD1 fits 7 bases in the junction. Sequenced material: naive T cells sorted from blood. This specimen's cell subset or site label, interpreted: cells isolated with a human naive T-cell isolation kit. The CDR3 reads as follows: CASSPIWDSWDYEQYV. The nucleotide sequence reads TGTGCCAGCAGCCCAATTTGGGACAGTTGGGACTACGAGCAGTACGTC.